The rows below give T cell receptor beta chains drawn from one sample of a study of long-term antiretroviral therapy in people with HIV. Assay used: immunoSEQ multiplex PCR; TCRdb lists only in-frame clones, some missing. Of approximately 30,000 clones in the sample, 84% are singletons; the top ten hold less than 8%. This material consisted of unsorted PBMCs, taken 0.4 years after starting antiretroviral therapy. The receptor source for this set is a man aged 18-30 years with HIV. Both conserved end residues are part of each CDR3. Each record gives: CDR3 DNA, CDR3 protein, V gene, J gene, clone size, D gene. The D gene is left open where the match is weak. Clone size is given for some rows only: seen once, a few or many times, or a class if the clone is expanded.

DNA: TGTGCCAGCAGTTACTCACCGGGACAGGGGAGAGGGGAGCTGTTTTTT; CDR3: CASSYSPGQGRGELFF; V: TRBV6-5; J: TRBJ2-2; size: -; D: TRBD1
DNA: TGTGCCAGCAGCTCCTACGGACAGAGCAATCAGCCCCAGCATTTT; CDR3: CASSSYGQSNQPQHF; V: TRBV7-2; J: TRBJ1-5; size: -; D: -
DNA: TGTGCCAGCAGCTTAGAGGAACGGCCCTGGGATGAGCAGTTCTTC; CDR3: CASSLEERPWDEQFF; V: TRBV11-3; J: TRBJ2-1; size: -; D: -
DNA: TGCAGCGCACTTCTAGACGAGCAGTACTTC; CDR3: CSALLDEQYF; V: TRBV29-1; J: TRBJ2-7; size: -; D: -
DNA: TGTGCCAGCACCAAGAACTACGAGCAGTACTTC; CDR3: CASTKNYEQYF; V: TRBV7-8; J: TRBJ2-7; size: -; D: -
DNA: TGCGCCAGCAGCCCTTTCAGGGGATCCTATGGCTACACCTTC; CDR3: CASSPFRGSYGYTF; V: TRBV4-1; J: TRBJ1-2; size: -; D: -
DNA: TGCAGCGTTGAACCGACCGACTCGAACACTGAAGCTTTCTTT; CDR3: CSVEPTDSNTEAFF; V: TRBV29-1; J: TRBJ1-1; size: -; D: -
DNA: TGTGCCAGCAGCTTAAGGGACAGGCCTTCCTACGAGCAGTACTTC; CDR3: CASSLRDRPSYEQYF; V: TRBV7-6; J: TRBJ2-7; size: few; D: TRBD1
DNA: TGTGCCAGCAATCAGGGGTACAATGAGCAGTTCTTC; CDR3: CASNQGYNEQFF; V: TRBV25-1; J: TRBJ2-1; size: -; D: -
DNA: TGTGCCAGCAAAGCCGCCGGGCAGAGCTACGAGCAGTACTTC; CDR3: CASKAAGQSYEQYF; V: TRBV6-5; J: TRBJ2-7; size: -; D: -
DNA: TGTGCCATCAGTGATGAAGGGGGTAACTATGGCTACACCTTC; CDR3: CAISDEGGNYGYTF; V: TRBV10-3; J: TRBJ1-2; size: -; D: -
DNA: TGTGCCAGCAGCGTAGCCGGGACACCTTACTATGGCTACACCTTC; CDR3: CASSVAGTPYYGYTF; V: TRBV9; J: TRBJ1-2; size: -; D: -
DNA: TGTGCCAGCAGCGACTATGGGGCGACTAGCGGGGCGTCCTACGAGCAGTACTTC; CDR3: CASSDYGATSGASYEQYF; V: TRBV7-6; J: TRBJ2-7; size: -; D: TRBD2
DNA: TGTGCCAGTACTACAGGGAGCCGCACCGGGGAGCTGTTTTTT; CDR3: CASTTGSRTGELFF; V: TRBV27; J: TRBJ2-2; size: -; D: -
DNA: TGCGCCAGCAGTCTACAGGGGGCGATCAATCAGCCCCAGCATTTT; CDR3: CASSLQGAINQPQHF; V: TRBV5-1; J: TRBJ1-5; size: -; D: TRBD1
DNA: TGTGCCAGTAGTATCCAGGGGACGGTGAACACTGAAGCTTTCTTT; CDR3: CASSIQGTVNTEAFF; V: TRBV19; J: TRBJ1-1; size: -; D: -
DNA: TGCGCCAGCAGCCAAGAACGTGGGGGGGCGGAGACCCAGTACTTC; CDR3: CASSQERGGAETQYF; V: TRBV4-1; J: TRBJ2-5; size: few; D: -
DNA: TGTGCCAGCAGCCAAGGTTTGATACCGGGTACAGATACGCAGTATTTT; CDR3: CASSQGLIPGTDTQYF; V: TRBV14; J: TRBJ2-3; size: -; D: -
DNA: TGTGCCAGCAGCCGGGTTTCTAGCGGGGCAAACGAGCAGTACTTC; CDR3: CASSRVSSGANEQYF; V: TRBV7-9; J: TRBJ2-7; size: -; D: TRBD2
DNA: TGTGCCAGCAGTGAGGGACAGGTATCCTACGAGCAGTACTTC; CDR3: CASSEGQVSYEQYF; V: TRBV6-1; J: TRBJ2-7; size: -; D: TRBD1
DNA: TGTGCCAGCAGTTTATGCGGAGCGCCGCACTCCTACGAGCAGTACTTC; CDR3: CASSLCGAPHSYEQYF; V: TRBV28; J: TRBJ2-7; size: -; D: -